This entry features one TCR beta chain sequence. Its antigen remains unknown. TCRbeta library preparation incorporated unique molecular identifiers. TCRdb called the PCR reads again in MiXCR, with one record for every CDR3 protein. The table records roughly 790,000 distinct CDR3 sequences, approximately 15% of them present only once. These data come from a study of T-cell reconstitution after alpha-beta-depleted transplantation in children. Broader study findings: Expanded graft clones, several hundred of them, were reportedly the source of alpha-beta T cells about two months after transplant. After one year, T-cell counts and TCRbeta diversity mostly came from new T cells.

CDR1 is MDHEN, CDR2 SYDVKM, per germline. This CDR3 comprises 18 residues. After removal of 5 bases from V and 9 bases from J, the junction contained 13 bases not matched to a gene. The chain employs TRBV28 and TRBJ2-1; 16 positions match TRBD2. The sample in question was PBMCs, mostly from graft donor cells, obtained 360 days after TCRalphabeta/CD19-depleted stem cell transplant. This TCR came from a male patient aged 10 to 17 who had a stem cell transplant for acute lymphoblastic leukemia, so the T cells may come from the graft donor. The CDR3 loop is CASSPELGLAGGKLEQFF. The CDR3 DNA reads TGTGCCAGCAGTCCGGAACTGGGACTAGCGGGGGGGAAGCTTGAGCAGTTCTTC.